These 7 T cell receptor beta chains share one sample of origin, sequenced in a study of radiation and T cells in renal cell carcinoma. Documented time point: blood 2 weeks post-SBRT. Treatment reported: 15 Gy SBRT to primary tumor, nephrectomy 4 weeks later. The repertoire was sequenced with immunoSEQ multiplex PCR; TCRdb's copy has only in-frame clones and lacks some. The table records almost 50,000 clones, around three quarters of them present only once. This specimen consisted of blood, obtained from a patient whose treatment included radiotherapy and nephrectomy. Every receptor here comes from a woman in her seventies with renal cell carcinoma.

The CDR3 nucleotides read TGTGCCAGCAGCTTCGGGACTAGCAGTTACAATGAGCAGTTCTTC. It specifies CASSFGTSSYNEQFF. The chain joins TRBV11-3 to TRBJ2-1; TRBD2 matches at 9 bases. Trimming cost V 3 bases and J 4 bases; bases outside gene matches: 4. Germline V gene sequence: CDR1 SGHNT, CDR2 YENEEA. This CDR3 is built from 15 residues.

The rearrangement links TRBV30 to TRBJ1-3, with 10 nucleotides matching TRBD1. V was pared by 6 bases and J by 1 base, with 9 bases of the junction left unmatched. The V gene's germline CDR1 is GTSNPN and CDR2 SVGIG (reference sequence). The CDR3 is made up of 16 amino acids. As DNA, the CDR3 is TGTGCCTGCAGATTCCGGGACAGGGGTTCTGGAAACACCATATATTTT. It translates to CACRFRDRGSGNTIYF.

The chain employs TRBV10-3 and TRBJ2-7; no clear D. CDR1 and CDR2 from the germline V gene are ENHRY and SYGVKD. The CDR3 extends over 13 amino acids. V was pared by 4 bases and J by 0 bases, with 7 bases between. CDR3 sequence: CAISGHGSYEQYF. CDR3 in DNA: TGTGCCATCAGTGGTCACGGCTCCTACGAGCAGTACTTC.

This sequence joins TRBV28 and TRBJ2-2; 10 bases agree with TRBD1. Germline V lookup: CDR1 MDHEN, CDR2 SYDVKM. The CDR3 totals 15 residues. V dropped 6 bases and J dropped 5; count of bases not matched to a gene: 6. The CDR3 nucleotides read TGTGCCAGCAGCCCCGGGACAGGGGTGACCGGGGAGCTGTTTTTT. Translated: CASSPGTGVTGELFF.

This rearrangement joins TRBV5-4 to TRBJ1-1; D is perhaps TRBD1 (6 bases). The V end lost 2 bases, the J end lost 8 bases, and 10 bases lay between the germline ends. The germline gives CDR1 SGHNT, CDR2 YYREEE (reference sequence). The CDR3 has 12 amino acids. Written as DNA, the CDR3 is TGTGCCAGCAGCTTTTCAGGGGTGGAAGCTTTCTTT. It specifies CASSFSGVEAFF.

The chain joins TRBV5-4 to TRBJ2-2; 7 bases fit TRBD2. V shed 0 bases, J shed 4 bases, and the junction held 12 bases outside the gene matches. CDR1 is SGHNT, CDR2 YYREEE, per germline (reference sequence). The CDR3 extends over 18 amino acids. As DNA, the CDR3 is TGTGCCAGCAGCTTGGATACCGGGGGGACGTTGGGCACCGGGGAGCTGTTTTTT. It encodes CASSLDTGGTLGTGELFF.

This clone was counted a single time. The chain is built from TRBV6-5 and TRBJ1-4; 8 nucleotides line up with TRBD1. V lost 0 bases to trimming and J lost 7 bases; unmatched junction nucleotides: 1. CDR1 and CDR2 from the germline V gene are MNHEY and SVGAGI. The CDR3 covers 14 residues. Here the CDR3 reads CASSYSQGAEKLFF. CDR3 DNA sequence: TGTGCCAGCAGTTACTCGCAGGGGGCTGAAAAACTGTTTTTT.